This T cell receptor (beta chain) was sequenced in a study of T cell responses to AZD1222 COVID-19 vaccine. Findings of the study overall: Reportedly, nearly half of unique spike TCRs recognized epitopes outside B.1.351/B.1.1.7 mutations.

Remarks on this clone: Its cognate antigen is unknown.

The assay was immunoSEQ multiplex PCR, and TCRdb's table has in-frame clones only and misses some. The top ten hold about 7% of the sample, which has about 150,000 clones, about nine tenths seen once. Germline CDR1 is LNHDA and CDR2 is SQIVND (reference sequence). The CDR3 totals 17 residues. Trimming left V 9 bases short and J 6 bases short, with 29 bases between. The sample in question was peripheral blood, obtained after recovery from COVID-19. This TCR came from an adult who had recovered from COVID-19. The chain carries TRBV19 and TRBJ1-1; tentatively, D is TRBD1 (5 bases). In DNA form, the CDR3 reads TGTGCCAGCAGAAATACTGGGGCAGGGCGCGGGCGTGCTGAAGCTTTCTTT. Protein: CASRNTGAGRGRAEAFF.